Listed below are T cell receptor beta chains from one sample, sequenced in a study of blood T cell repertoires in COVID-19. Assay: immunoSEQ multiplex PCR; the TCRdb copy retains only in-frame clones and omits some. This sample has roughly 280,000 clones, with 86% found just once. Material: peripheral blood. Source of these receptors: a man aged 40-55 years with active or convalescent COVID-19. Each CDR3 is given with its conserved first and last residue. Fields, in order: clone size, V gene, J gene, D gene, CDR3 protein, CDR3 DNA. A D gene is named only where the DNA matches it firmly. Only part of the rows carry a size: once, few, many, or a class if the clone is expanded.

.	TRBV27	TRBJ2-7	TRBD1	CASSQRQGPYHEQYF	TGTGCCAGCAGTCAACGACAGGGCCCCTACCACGAGCAGTACTTC
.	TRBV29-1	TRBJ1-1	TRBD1	CSAPQGANTEAFF	TGCAGCGCCCCACAGGGGGCGAACACTGAAGCTTTCTTT
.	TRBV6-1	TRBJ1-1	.	CASSESQGWNTEAFF	TGTGCCAGCAGTGAGTCACAGGGTTGGAACACTGAAGCTTTCTTT
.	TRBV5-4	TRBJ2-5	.	CASSSETSGTSAETQYF	TGTGCCAGCAGCTCCGAAACCTCCGGGACATCAGCGGAGACCCAGTACTTC
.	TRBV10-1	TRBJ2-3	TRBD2	CASSQTGTRRTDTQYF	TGCGCCAGCAGTCAAACCGGGACTAGAAGAACAGATACGCAGTATTTT
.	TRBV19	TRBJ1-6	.	CASTLRPRNSPLHF	TGTGCCAGTACCCTCAGGCCGCGTAATTCACCCCTCCACTTT
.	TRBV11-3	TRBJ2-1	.	CASSLVTYVTDNEQFF	TGTGCCAGCAGCTTAGTGACTTACGTGACAGACAATGAGCAGTTCTTC
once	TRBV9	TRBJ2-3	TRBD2	CASSVVGRARVGNTDTQYF	TGTGCCAGCAGCGTAGTTGGGAGGGCCAGAGTGGGAAACACAGATACGCAGTATTTT
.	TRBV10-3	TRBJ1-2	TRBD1	CAISESDRDYGYTF	TGTGCCATCAGTGAGTCGGACAGGGACTATGGCTACACCTTC
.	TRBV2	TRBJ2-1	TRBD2	CASSEERGSYNEQFF	TGTGCCAGCAGTGAGGAGCGGGGGTCCTACAATGAGCAGTTCTTC
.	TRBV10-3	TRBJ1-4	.	CAISALSEKLFF	TGTGCCATCAGTGCTCTGTCCGAAAAACTGTTTTTT
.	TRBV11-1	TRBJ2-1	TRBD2	CASSWAGGHDEQFF	TGTGCCAGCAGCTGGGCGGGAGGGCACGATGAGCAGTTCTTC
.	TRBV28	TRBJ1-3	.	CASSPNQGNTIYF	TGTGCCAGCAGCCCCAATCAGGGAAACACCATATATTTT
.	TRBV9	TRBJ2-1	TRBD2	CASSARGLAGGPTYNEQFF	TGTGCCAGCAGCGCGAGGGGGCTAGCGGGAGGGCCCACCTACAATGAGCAGTTCTTC
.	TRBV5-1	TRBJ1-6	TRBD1	CASSPGDRGTLSYNSPLHF	TGCGCCAGCAGCCCTGGGGACAGGGGCACTCTATCCTATAATTCACCCCTCCACTTT
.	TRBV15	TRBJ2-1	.	CATRGWDSSPNEQFF	TGTGCCACCAGGGGCTGGGACTCCTCCCCCAATGAGCAGTTCTTC
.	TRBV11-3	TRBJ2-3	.	CASSWARLVQTTQYF	TGTGCCAGCAGCTGGGCTCGACTAGTACAGACTACGCAGTATTTT
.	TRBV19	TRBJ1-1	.	CASRKQDNTEAFF	TGTGCCAGTAGAAAACAGGATAACACTGAAGCTTTCTTT
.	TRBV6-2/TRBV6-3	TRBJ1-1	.	CASSYTENTEAFF	TGTGCCAGCAGTTATACAGAGAACACTGAAGCTTTCTTT
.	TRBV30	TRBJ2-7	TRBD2	CAWSPSRTSGPTYEQYF	TGTGCCTGGAGTCCTTCTAGGACTAGCGGTCCGACCTACGAGCAGTACTTC
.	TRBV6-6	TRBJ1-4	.	CASSPLIGRATNEKLFF	TGTGCCAGCAGTCCTCTAATTGGGCGGGCAACTAATGAAAAACTGTTTTTT
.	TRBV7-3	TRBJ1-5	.	CASSGKGGGLHF	TGTGCCAGCAGCGGTAAAGGGGGTGGGTTGCATTTT
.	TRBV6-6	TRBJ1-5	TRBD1	CASRQGVGNQPQHF	TGTGCCAGCAGGCAGGGGGTAGGCAATCAGCCCCAGCATTTT
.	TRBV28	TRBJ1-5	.	CASSLPHTGSYSNQPQHF	TGTGCCAGCAGTCTCCCCCATACAGGATCCTATAGCAATCAGCCCCAGCATTTT
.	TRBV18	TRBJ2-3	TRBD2	CASSPTNSGGAPITQYF	TGTGCCAGCTCACCGACCAATAGCGGGGGGGCCCCAATTACGCAGTATTTT
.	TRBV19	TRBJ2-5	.	CATNRGQQETQYF	TGTGCCACCAACCGAGGGCAGCAAGAGACCCAGTACTTC
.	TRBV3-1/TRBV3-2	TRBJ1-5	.	CASSQGPQRRQNSQPQHF	TGTGCCAGCAGCCAAGGGCCACAGAGACGGCAGAACAGCCAGCCCCAGCATTTT
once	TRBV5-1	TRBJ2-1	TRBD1	CASSLLGQGSYNEQFF	TGCGCCAGCAGCTTGTTAGGACAGGGCTCCTACAATGAGCAGTTCTTC
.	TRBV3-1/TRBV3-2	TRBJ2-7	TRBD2	CASSHPLAGNDEQYF	TGTGCCAGCAGCCATCCACTAGCGGGAAACGACGAGCAGTACTTC
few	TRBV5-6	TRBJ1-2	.	CASSLGRRRDYGYTF	TGTGCCAGCAGCTTGGGTCGGCGACGGGACTATGGCTACACCTTC
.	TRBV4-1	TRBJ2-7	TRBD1	CASSHPGQAYEQYF	TGCGCCAGCAGCCACCCGGGACAGGCCTACGAGCAGTACTTC
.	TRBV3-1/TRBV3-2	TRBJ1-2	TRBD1	CASSRTGPSASYTF	TGTGCCAGCAGCCGGACAGGGCCTTCCGCAAGCTACACCTTC
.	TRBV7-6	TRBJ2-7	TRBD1	CASSPRDRGYEQYF	TGTGCCAGCAGCCCACGGGACAGGGGCTACGAGCAGTACTTC
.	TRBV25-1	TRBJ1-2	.	CASSEFGGSSGYTF	TGTGCCAGCAGTGAATTCGGTGGGAGTAGTGGCTACACCTTC